These 16 T cell receptor beta chains share one sample of origin, sequenced in a study of shared clonotypes between healthy human individuals. The repertoire was sequenced with immunoSEQ multiplex PCR; TCRdb's copy has only in-frame clones and lacks some. In the table there are approximately 2.3 million clones, 80% to 95% of which are singletons. Sequenced input: naive CD4+ T cells from PBMCs. Subset specified: CD45RA+ positively selected. The receptor set was obtained from a man younger than 35 in good health. Some clones in this sample may be carry-over from other donors' samples.

V is TRBV5-4 and J is TRBJ2-1; 12 positions agree with TRBD2. V gave up 5 bases and J gave up 10 bases; unmatched junction bases: 10. This CDR3 has 15 amino acids. CDR1 is SGHNT and CDR2 is YYREEE in the germline V gene (reference sequence). The CDR3 protein is CASRRTSGTYSEQFF. CDR3 nucleotides: TGTGCCAGCAGAAGGACTAGCGGGACCTACTCCGAGCAGTTCTTC.

This chain links TRBV19 with TRBJ2-7; 11 nucleotides align to TRBD2. The V segment lost 5 bases and the J segment 3 bases; nucleotides outside the gene matches: 9. The CDR3 length is 16 residues. The germline V gene encodes CDR1 LNHDA and CDR2 SQIVND (reference sequence). Here the CDR3 reads CASSLATSGTYYEQYF. The CDR3 nucleotides read TGTGCCAGTAGTCTAGCGACTAGCGGGACCTACTACGAGCAGTACTTC.

The chain recombines TRBV7-2 with TRBJ2-5; perhaps TRBD2 as D (6 bases). Trimming removed 4 bases at V and 5 bases at J, with 17 bases between. CDR3 length: 15 residues. The V gene's germline CDR1 is SGHTA and CDR2 FQGNSA. The CDR3 protein is CASSSDRAGTETQYF. The CDR3 DNA sequence: TGTGCCAGCAGCTCCGATCGCGCGGGGACGGAGACCCAGTACTTC.

The rearrangement uses TRBV7-3 and TRBJ2-3, with TRBD2 as a possible D gene (6 bases). The CDR3 spans 13 residues. The ends were cut back, 6 bases at V and 5 bases at J, with 12 bases in the middle. CDR1 is SGHTA and CDR2 is FQGTGA in the germline V gene. CDR3 loop: CASRRDLRDTQYF. The CDR3 nucleotides read TGTGCCAGCAGGCGGGACCTCAGAGATACGCAGTATTTT.

J is TRBJ1-5 and V is TRBV4-3, with D hard to call. Trimming pared 2 bases from V and 0 bases from J, leaving 8 bases between. This CDR3 is built from 15 residues. Germline-derived CDR1 and CDR2 are LGHNA and YSLEER. The chain's CDR3 is CASSQRRNSNQPQHF. The CDR3 DNA sequence: TGCGCCAGCAGCCAACGAAGGAATAGCAATCAGCCCCAGCATTTT.

This clone has just one count. The chain joins TRBV5-1 to TRBJ2-7, with 9 positions matching TRBD1. This CDR3 region has 15 residues. Germline V gene data show CDR1 as SGHRS and CDR2 as YFSETQ. Trimming at V came to 3 bases and at J to 4 bases, leaving 8 bases not matched to a gene. DNA for the CDR3: TGCGCCAGCAGCTGGTCGGCCGACAGGGGGTACGAGCAGTACTTC. This codes for CASSWSADRGYEQYF.

The chain joins TRBV19 to TRBJ2-5; D is ambiguous. Between the trimmed V and J ends, which lost 4 bases and 4 bases, there was a span of 13 bases. Germline V gene sequence: CDR1 LNHDA, CDR2 SQIVND (reference sequence). The CDR3 has 14 residues. The CDR3 loop is CASSTQEFGETQYF. The CDR3 DNA sequence: TGTGCCAGTAGTACCCAGGAGTTTGGAGAGACCCAGTACTTC.

This chain connects TRBV27 to TRBJ1-1, with 8 bases that match TRBD1. J gave up 9 bases and V 7 bases, and 10 bases lay outside the gene matches. The CDR3 spans 13 residues. The germline gives CDR1 MNHEY, CDR2 SMNVEV (reference sequence). CDR3: CASKARGQAQAFF. The CDR3 DNA follows: TGTGCCAGCAAAGCACGGGGACAGGCCCAAGCTTTCTTT.

The rearrangement uses TRBV5-1 and TRBJ1-2, with D maybe TRBD1 (5 bases). The CDR3 sequence is 14 residues long. Between the trimmed V and J ends, which lost 4 bases and 8 bases, there was a span of 18 bases. The germline V gene encodes CDR1 SGHRS and CDR2 YFSETQ. The CDR3 DNA reads TGCGCCAGCAGCCCGTCCAGGGTGGATTGGGGCTACACCTTC. Amino acids: CASSPSRVDWGYTF.

V usage is TRBV5-1 and J usage is TRBJ2-1; TRBD2 is a possible D gene (5 bases). Germline CDR1 is SGHRS and CDR2 is YFSETQ. The CDR3 runs to 15 residues. The V end lost 1 base, the J end lost 0 bases, and 8 bases lay between the germline ends. The CDR3: CASSLNGVSYNEQFF. The DNA of the CDR3 is TGCGCCAGCAGCTTGAACGGGGTCTCCTACAATGAGCAGTTCTTC.

V is TRBV5-1 and J is TRBJ2-7; 8 bases are a match to TRBD1. Trimming cost V 3 bases and J 5 bases; bases outside gene matches: 16. The CDR3 runs to 17 residues. The germline V gene has CDR1 SGHRS and CDR2 YFSETQ. Written as DNA, the CDR3 is TGCGCCAGCAGCTGGGGACTTCGACAGGGGATACACCACGAGCAGTACTTC. It codes for CASSWGLRQGIHHEQYF.

The chain combines TRBV5-4 with TRBJ2-2, with no clear D. CDR3 size: 15 residues. Trimming took 4 bases from V and 4 from J, leaving 14 bases between them. Germline V gene lookup returns CDR1 SGHNT and CDR2 YYREEE (reference sequence). The CDR3 region has the DNA TGTGCCAGCAGCATGGAAGGCCGGCGCACCGGGGAGCTGTTTTTT. It yields the protein CASSMEGRRTGELFF. Combining the CDR3 with reference TRBV5-4 and TRBJ2-2 gives the whole variable domain ETGVTQSPTHLIKTRGQQVTLRCSSQSGHNTVSWYQQALGQGPQFIFQYYREEENGRGNFPPRFSGLQFPNYSSELNVNALELDDSALYLCASSMEGRRTGELFFGEGSRLTVL.

The chain couples TRBV28 to TRBJ2-5, with 7 bases aligning to TRBD2. Looked up from germline, CDR1 is MDHEN and CDR2 is SYDVKM. The CDR3 length is 16 residues. The V segment lost 2 bases and the J segment 7 bases; nucleotides outside the gene matches: 13. This CDR3 reads CASSLRSGLVEGTQYF. CDR3 sequence (DNA): TGTGCCAGCAGTTTAAGATCCGGACTAGTCGAAGGGACCCAGTACTTC.

The chain carries TRBV11-2 and TRBJ2-7, with TRBD1 as a possible D gene (6 bases). V was clipped by 5 bases and J by 4 bases, with 15 bases between them. This CDR3 comprises 14 residues. The germline CDR1 and CDR2 sequences are SGHAT and FQNNGV. Here the CDR3 DNA reads TGTGCCAGCAGCCCCCGGGACATTTTGTACGAGCAGTACTTC. Its translation is CASSPRDILYEQYF.

The table lists this clone with a few counts. V is TRBV5-1 and J is TRBJ2-3; maybe TRBD2 (6 bases). V gave up 1 base and J gave up 4 bases, with 10 bases separating them. The CDR3 runs 14 residues. From germline, CDR1 is SGHRS and CDR2 YFSETQ. CDR3 residues: CASSLPGSSDTQYF. The CDR3 DNA reads as TGCGCCAGCAGCTTGCCCGGGAGTTCAGATACGCAGTATTTT. Full variable domain (rest looked up from reference TRBV5-1 and TRBJ2-3): KAGVTQTPRYLIKTRGQQVTLSCSPISGHRSVSWYQQTPGQGLQFLFEYFSETQRNKGNFPGRFSGRQFSNSRSEMNVSTLELGDSALYLCASSLPGSSDTQYFGPGTRLTVL.

This chain joins TRBV5-8 and TRBJ1-5; D call uncertain. The length of the CDR3 is 17 residues. V lost 1 base, J lost 1 base, and 15 bases lay in between. CDR1 and CDR2 (germline): SGHTS, YDEGEE. Here the CDR3 DNA reads TGTGCCAGCAGCTTGTCCACCGGGGTTGGGAGCAATCAGCCCCAGCATTTT. Translating it yields CASSLSTGVGSNQPQHF.